This TCR beta chain was sequenced during a study of T cells in Graves' hyperthyroidism and ophthalmopathy. Regarding the study as a whole: Patients with ophthalmopathy were separated from those with stable hyperthyroidism by a 13 V-J model. Clonotypes that were expanded in thyroid above 0.001 mostly appeared in blood too.

A word on this clonotype: The antigen remains undetermined.

TCR beta CDR3 regions were amplified from RNA. The primer set for the first-round RT-PCR of the TCR CDR3 was HTBI. TCRdb analysed the multiplex PCR reads with MiXCR anew, one entry per CDR3 protein. The sample includes roughly 500,000 distinct CDR3 sequences, roughly 45% of them seen just once. Clinical symptoms, serum thyroxine and TRAb, thyroid ultrasound and orbital computed tomography together formed the diagnostic basis. In germline, CDR1 is DFQATT, CDR2 SNEGSKA (reference sequence). V was cut by 1 base and J by 8 bases, with 17 bases left in between. This CDR3 region has 15 residues. This chain links TRBV20-1 with TRBJ1-4, with D possibly being TRBD1 (6 bases). The sample was peripheral blood or thyroid tissue (not recorded which). The TCR originated in an adult woman with Graves' disease, either hyperthyroidism or ophthalmopathy (not recorded which). CDR3 in amino acids: CSARGPGAGGEKLFF. The CDR3 DNA reads TGCAGTGCTAGAGGGCCAGGGGCAGGTGGAGAAAAACTGTTTTTT.